Below are 29 T cell receptor beta chains sequenced from a single sample in a study of shared clonotypes between healthy human individuals. Naive CD8 cells, CD45RO-negative and positively selected for CCR7, excluded terminally differentiated effector memory CD45RA+ cells. Using immunoSEQ multiplex PCR, the repertoire was profiled, and TCRdb retains in-frame clones only, with some absent. The data show 560,000 or so clones, about 95% seen once. Material for sequencing was naive CD8+ T cells sorted from blood. These receptors were collected from a woman aged 30 to 39 in good health.

The chain combines TRBV13 with TRBJ2-5, with D perhaps TRBD2 (5 bases). CDR1 PRHDT and CDR2 FYEKMQ come from the germline V gene (reference sequence). This CDR3 comprises 13 residues. The V end was cut by 4 bases, the J end by 3 bases, with 9 bases between. The CDR3 sequence is CASSSGFKETQYF. The CDR3 DNA reads as TGTGCCAGCAGCTCGGGGTTTAAAGAGACCCAGTACTTC.

V usage is TRBV2 and J usage is TRBJ1-5, with TRBD1 identical over 7 bases. Per germline, CDR1 SNHLY and CDR2 FYNNEI. The CDR3 length is 13 residues. The ends lost 7 bases at V and 5 bases at J; junction bases unmatched: 5. The CDR3 region is CASIQGTDQPQHF. CDR3 coding DNA: TGTGCCAGCATACAGGGGACCGATCAGCCCCAGCATTTT.

The chain links TRBV15 to TRBJ2-3, with TRBD1 matching 8 bases. CDR1 and CDR2 from the germline V gene are LNHNV and YYDKDF (reference sequence). The trim removed 3 bases at V and 5 bases at J, leaving 4 bases unmatched. CDR3 length: 14 amino acids. This chain's CDR3 is CATSRAGGVDTQYF. CDR3 sequence (DNA): TGTGCCACCAGCAGGGCAGGGGGCGTAGATACGCAGTATTTT.

V and J are TRBV19 and TRBJ2-4; D perhaps matches TRBD1 (6 bases). The CDR3 loop spans 16 amino acids. V was trimmed by 1 base and J by 1 base, leaving 11 bases between them. Looked up from germline, CDR1 is LNHDA and CDR2 is SQIVND (reference sequence). The CDR3 loop reads CASSIGTVYAKNIQYF. The CDR3 DNA reads TGTGCCAGTAGTATAGGGACAGTCTACGCCAAAAACATTCAGTACTTC.

The V and J genes are TRBV25-1 and TRBJ2-3; D is undetermined. CDR1 is MGHDK, CDR2 SYGVNS, per germline. Trimming left V 1 base short and J 2 bases short, with 4 bases between. The CDR3 is made up of 13 amino acids. The CDR3 bases are TGTGCCAGCAGTGAATTCTTCACAGATACGCAGTATTTT. Its protein product is CASSEFFTDTQYF.

This CDR3 reads CATSRIPGLAVYNEQFF. The CDR3 DNA sequence: TGTGCCACCAGCAGAATTCCGGGACTAGCGGTCTACAATGAGCAGTTCTTC. The genes are TRBV15 and TRBJ2-1; TRBD2 matches 11 bases. This CDR3 contains 17 residues. J lost 3 bases, V lost 2 bases, and 6 bases had no gene match. Germline loops: CDR1 LNHNV, CDR2 YYDKDF (reference sequence).

The rearrangement links TRBV12-5 to TRBJ2-3; 11 bases map to TRBD2. Germline values: CDR1 LGHNT, CDR2 FRNRAP. The CDR3 consists of 16 residues. V shed 6 bases, J shed 4 bases, and the junction held 9 bases outside the gene matches. The CDR3 protein is CASGETSGSSPDTQYF. The CDR3 coding sequence is TGTGCTAGTGGGGAAACTAGCGGGAGTTCACCAGATACGCAGTATTTT.

This chain links TRBV28 with TRBJ1-1; perhaps TRBD1 as D (5 bases). The CDR3 is 13 amino acids. The V gene lost 5 bases and the J gene lost 8 bases, with 15 bases spanning the gap. Germline V lookup: CDR1 MDHEN, CDR2 SYDVKM. This CDR3 reads CASSIPTGLEAFF. CDR3 in DNA: TGTGCCAGCAGTATACCCACAGGATTAGAAGCTTTCTTT.

The chain is built from TRBV30 and TRBJ2-6; D is undetermined. The CDR3 has 17 amino acids. Germline V gene sequence: CDR1 GTSNPN, CDR2 SVGIG (reference sequence). Trimming took off 0 bases at V and 0 bases at J, with 12 bases between the two ends. The CDR3 sequence is CAWSVLGSSSGANVLTF. The DNA for the CDR3 is TGTGCCTGGAGTGTACTGGGCAGCAGCTCTGGGGCCAACGTCCTGACTTTC.

This chain joins TRBV13 and TRBJ2-2; D possibly corresponds to TRBD2 (5 bases). The ends were cut back, 1 base at V and 4 bases at J, with 13 bases in the middle. The CDR3 is made up of 16 amino acids. Germline V gene sequence: CDR1 PRHDT, CDR2 FYEKMQ (reference sequence). CDR3 sequence reads: CASSLVQDAGTGELFF. The CDR3 bases are TGTGCCAGCAGCTTAGTTCAGGACGCGGGCACCGGGGAGCTGTTTTTT.

The rearrangement uses TRBV27 and TRBJ1-5, with 8 bases lining up with TRBD1. Germline values: CDR1 MNHEY, CDR2 SMNVEV (reference sequence). J gave up 4 bases and V 1 base, and 3 bases lay outside the gene matches. The CDR3 is 15 amino acids. CDR3 DNA: TGTGCCAGCAGTTTATACAGGGGGGAGAATCAGCCCCAGCATTTT. This gives the protein CASSLYRGENQPQHF.

This chain joins TRBV18 and TRBJ2-2; D is possibly TRBD2 (6 bases). V lost 3 bases and J 1 base, leaving 6 bases between the germline ends. Per the germline V gene, CDR1 is KGHSH and CDR2 is LQKENI. The CDR3 sequence is 14 residues long. CDR3 sequence reads: CASSPEGNTGELFF. The CDR3 region has the DNA TGTGCCAGCTCACCGGAGGGGAACACCGGGGAGCTGTTTTTT.

The chain couples TRBV10-1 to TRBJ2-7; D is perhaps TRBD2 (6 bases). V shed 3 bases and J shed 3 bases, with 12 bases lying between them. CDR3 size: 14 residues. Germline CDR1 reads WNHNN; CDR2 reads SYGVQD (reference sequence). CDR3 amino acids: CASSDPSEDYEQYF. The CDR3 coding sequence is TGCGCCAGCAGTGACCCTAGCGAGGACTACGAGCAGTACTTC.

The chain has TRBV6-5 and TRBJ1-1, with D possibly matching TRBD1 (5 bases). Trimming left V 2 bases short and J 0 bases short, with 10 bases between. This CDR3 spans 15 amino acids. Germline V gene sequence: CDR1 MNHEY, CDR2 SVGAGI. CDR3 in amino acids: CASSYREGVNTEAFF. The DNA of the CDR3 is TGTGCCAGCAGTTACAGGGAAGGGGTGAACACTGAAGCTTTCTTT.

This clone was seen just once. This sequence joins TRBV4-1 and TRBJ1-2; the D gene is possibly TRBD1 (5 bases). The CDR3 extends over 16 amino acids. The V gene's germline CDR1 is MGHRA and CDR2 YSYEKL. The V gene lost 1 base and the J gene lost 0 bases, with 12 bases spanning the gap. The CDR3 bases are TGCGCCAGCAGCCAAGGTGGAGGGGCGACTAACTATGGCTACACCTTC. It translates to CASSQGGGATNYGYTF.

For this clone: The same CDR3 is also encoded by other DNA sequences in this sample. The J gene is TRBJ2-2, the V gene TRBV11-2; no definite D call. The CDR3 runs 13 residues. The V gene's germline CDR1 is SGHAT and CDR2 FQNNGV. The V and J ends lost 2 bases and 1 base respectively, with 2 bases between them. CDR3 region: CASSLLNTGELFF. The CDR3 coding sequence is TGTGCCAGCAGCTTACTGAACACCGGGGAGCTGTTTTTT. Complete variable domain (other parts from reference TRBV11-2 and TRBJ2-2): EAGVAQSPRYKIIEKRQSVAFWCNPISGHATLYWYQQILGQGPKLLIQFQNNGVVDDSQLPKDRFSAERLKGVDSTLKIQPAKLEDSAVYLCASSLLNTGELFFGEGSRLTVL.

Turning to this clone: Different DNA sequences within this sample yield the same CDR3. V gene TRBV25-1 combines with J gene TRBJ1-1, with 7 bases that match TRBD1. Germline CDR1 and CDR2: MGHDK and SYGVNS. CDR3 size: 14 residues. J was trimmed by 7 bases and V by 5 bases; bases with no gene match: 10. In DNA form, the CDR3 reads TGTGCCAGCAGTAGAAACAGGGGCGGGAATGAAGCTTTCTTT. This gives the protein CASSRNRGGNEAFF. The variable domain in full, with the rest retrieved from reference TRBV25-1 and TRBJ1-1, is EADIYQTPRYLVIGTGKKITLECSQTMGHDKMYWYQQDPGMELHLIHYSYGVNSTEKGDLSSESTVSRIRTEHFPLTLESARPSHTSQYLCASSRNRGGNEAFFGQGTRLTVV.

V gene TRBV9 combines with J gene TRBJ2-1; TRBD2 aligns across 13 bases. The CDR3 spans 19 residues. Germline CDR1 SGDLS, CDR2 YYNGEE. The V and J ends lost 3 bases and 6 bases, in that order; junction bases with no gene match: 15. The CDR3 region has the DNA TGTGCCAGCAGCGCACAGACTAGCGGGAGGCACCCTCTTCGCAATGAGCAGTTCTTC. Residues: CASSAQTSGRHPLRNEQFF.

This chain links TRBV21-1 with TRBJ2-1; the listed D gene, TRBD2, was not tested against the DNA. TRBV21-1 has pseudogene status. The CDR3 is made up of 17 amino acids. This chain's CDR3 is CASSGTSGESSYNEQFF. CDR3 sequence (DNA): TGTGCCAGCAGCGGAACTAGCGGGGAAAGCTCCTACAATGAGCAGTTCTTC.

The V and J genes are TRBV13 and TRBJ1-1; D unresolved. The CDR3 extends over 12 amino acids. Trimming removed 0 bases at V and 5 bases at J, with 4 bases between. Per the germline V gene, CDR1 is PRHDT and CDR2 is FYEKMQ (reference sequence). CDR3 sequence (DNA): TGTGCCAGCAGCTTAGGGTTGACTGAAGCTTTCTTT. Amino acid sequence: CASSLGLTEAFF.

This chain uses TRBV14 with TRBJ1-1; D perhaps matches TRBD1 (5 bases). The CDR3 length is 16 residues. Trimming pared 1 base from V and 0 bases from J, leaving 12 bases between. Looked up from germline, CDR1 is SGHDN and CDR2 is FVKESK. The CDR3 loop reads CASSQVRGVMNTEAFF. As DNA, the CDR3 is TGTGCCAGCAGCCAAGTTCGGGGGGTGATGAACACTGAAGCTTTCTTT.

This rearrangement joins TRBV11-2 to TRBJ2-1, with a weak D call TRBD2 (6 bases). The CDR3 covers 16 residues. V lost 4 bases and J lost 0, with 13 bases in between. Germline V gene lookup returns CDR1 SGHAT and CDR2 FQNNGV. The CDR3 coding sequence is TGTGCCAGCAGCTCCTTAGCGGAGACCTCCTACAATGAGCAGTTCTTC. It codes for CASSSLAETSYNEQFF.

This chain links TRBV7-9 with TRBJ2-7, with D possibly matching TRBD2 (6 bases). Trimming took 5 bases from V and 3 from J, leaving 20 bases between them. The CDR3 spans 16 residues. CDR1 and CDR2 from the germline V gene are SEHNR and FQNEAQ (reference sequence). The CDR3 nucleotides read TGTGCCAGCAGCGGTACCTCGCGGGAAGGGATCTACGAGCAGTACTTC. This sequence encodes CASSGTSREGIYEQYF.

The chain has TRBV4-1 and TRBJ2-2; 9 bases align to TRBD2. This CDR3 has 16 amino acids. Germline V gene lookup returns CDR1 MGHRA and CDR2 YSYEKL. The ends lost 1 base at V and 1 base at J; junction bases unmatched: 1. In DNA, the CDR3 is TGCGCCAGCAGCCAAGTAGCGGGGGTGAACACCGGGGAGCTGTTTTTT. As protein: CASSQVAGVNTGELFF.

The chain employs TRBV15 and TRBJ1-5; 7 nucleotides align to TRBD1. Germline lookup yields CDR1 LNHNV and CDR2 YYDKDF (reference sequence). J was trimmed by 7 bases and V by 5 bases; bases with no gene match: 8. The CDR3 sequence is 14 residues long. The CDR3 loop reads CATSGHRGGQPQHF. CDR3 coding DNA: TGTGCCACCAGCGGCCACAGGGGTGGGCAGCCCCAGCATTTT.

The gene calls are TRBV4-1 and TRBJ1-1, with 7 bases lining up with TRBD1. CDR3 length equals 18 residues. Germline lookup yields CDR1 MGHRA and CDR2 YSYEKL. The V gene end was trimmed by 4 bases and the J gene end by 0 bases; junction bases not matched to a gene: 14. DNA for the CDR3: TGCGCCAGCAGCCCGACAGGGTTGACTACCCTCATGAACACTGAAGCTTTCTTT. Residues: CASSPTGLTTLMNTEAFF.

The chain uses TRBV28 and TRBJ2-7; 7 bases are a match to TRBD2. Germline V CDR1 and CDR2: MDHEN, SYDVKM. The CDR3 consists of 14 residues. The ends lost 6 bases at V and 3 bases at J; junction bases unmatched: 8. DNA of the CDR3: TGTGCCAGCAGGGAAGCGGGGCTAAGCTACGAGCAGTACTTC. Translation: CASREAGLSYEQYF.

V and J are TRBV14 and TRBJ2-1, with TRBD2 as a possible D gene (6 bases). V gave up 0 bases and J gave up 2 bases, with 14 bases separating them. CDR3 length: 17 amino acids. From germline, CDR1 is SGHDN and CDR2 FVKESK. CDR3 loop: CASSQDSRGGPYNEQFF. The DNA of the CDR3 is TGTGCCAGCAGCCAAGATTCTAGGGGAGGCCCCTACAATGAGCAGTTCTTC.

The gene calls are TRBV4-2 and TRBJ2-3, with 14 bases matching TRBD2. With V trimmed by 3 bases and J by 6 bases, 11 bases remained unmatched. Per the germline V gene, CDR1 is LGHNA and CDR2 is YNFKEQ. CDR3 length equals 18 residues. CDR3 loop: CASSQSAFGTSGSDTQYF. The CDR3 DNA follows: TGTGCCAGCAGCCAGTCCGCCTTCGGGACTAGCGGGAGTGATACGCAGTATTTT.